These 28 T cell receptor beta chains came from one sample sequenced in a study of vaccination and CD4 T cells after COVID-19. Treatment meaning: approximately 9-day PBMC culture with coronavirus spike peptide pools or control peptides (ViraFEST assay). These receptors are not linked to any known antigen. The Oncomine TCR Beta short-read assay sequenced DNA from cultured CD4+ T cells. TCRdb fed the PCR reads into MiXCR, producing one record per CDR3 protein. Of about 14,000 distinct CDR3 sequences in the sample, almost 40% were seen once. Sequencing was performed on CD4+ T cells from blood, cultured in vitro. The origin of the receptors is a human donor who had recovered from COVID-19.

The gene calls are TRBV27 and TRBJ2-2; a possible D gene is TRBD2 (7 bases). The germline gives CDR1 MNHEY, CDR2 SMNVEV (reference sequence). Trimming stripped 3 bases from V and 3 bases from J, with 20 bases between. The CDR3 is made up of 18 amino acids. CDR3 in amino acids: CASSFSPWGGRDTGELFF. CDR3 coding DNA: TGTGCCAGCAGTTTTAGCCCTTGGGGGGGCCGAGACACCGGGGAGCTGTTTTTT.

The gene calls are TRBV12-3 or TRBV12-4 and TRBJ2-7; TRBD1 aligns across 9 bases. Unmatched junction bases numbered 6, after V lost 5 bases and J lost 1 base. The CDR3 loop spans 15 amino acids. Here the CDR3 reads CASSPPGTGSYEQYF. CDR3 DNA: TGTGCCAGCAGTCCACCCGGGACAGGGTCCTACGAGCAGTACTTC.

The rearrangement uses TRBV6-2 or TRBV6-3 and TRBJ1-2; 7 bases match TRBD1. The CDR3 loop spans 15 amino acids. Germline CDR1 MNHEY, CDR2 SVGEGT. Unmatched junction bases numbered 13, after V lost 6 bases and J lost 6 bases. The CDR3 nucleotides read TGTGCCAGCAGCTCCCGCCCGGGGACAGTTAATGGCTACACCTTC. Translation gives CASSSRPGTVNGYTF.

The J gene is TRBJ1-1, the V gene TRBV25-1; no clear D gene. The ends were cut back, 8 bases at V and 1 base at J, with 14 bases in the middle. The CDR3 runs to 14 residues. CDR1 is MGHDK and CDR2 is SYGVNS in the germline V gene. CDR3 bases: TGTGCCAGCTCTAAAGGAACGCAGAACACTGAAGCTTTCTTT. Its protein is CASSKGTQNTEAFF.

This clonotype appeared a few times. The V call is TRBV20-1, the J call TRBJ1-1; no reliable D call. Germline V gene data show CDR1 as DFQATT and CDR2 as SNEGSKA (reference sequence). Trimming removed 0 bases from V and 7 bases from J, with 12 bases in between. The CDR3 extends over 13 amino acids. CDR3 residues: CSARDAAEDEAFF. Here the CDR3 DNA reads TGCAGTGCTAGAGATGCGGCGGAGGATGAAGCTTTCTTT.

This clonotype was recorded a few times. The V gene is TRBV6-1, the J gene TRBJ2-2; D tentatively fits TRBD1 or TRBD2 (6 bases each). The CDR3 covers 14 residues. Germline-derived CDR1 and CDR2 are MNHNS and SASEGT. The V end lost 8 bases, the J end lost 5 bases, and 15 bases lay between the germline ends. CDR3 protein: CASLGRGRTGELFF. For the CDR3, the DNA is TGTGCCAGCCTCGGCCGGGGGCGGACCGGGGAGCTGTTTTTT.

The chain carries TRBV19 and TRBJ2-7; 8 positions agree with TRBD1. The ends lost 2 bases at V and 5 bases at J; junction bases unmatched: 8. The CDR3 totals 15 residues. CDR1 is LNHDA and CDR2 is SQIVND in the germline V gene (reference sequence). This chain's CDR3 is CASSITGTGVDEQYF. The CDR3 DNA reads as TGTGCCAGTAGTATAACCGGGACAGGAGTAGACGAGCAGTACTTC.

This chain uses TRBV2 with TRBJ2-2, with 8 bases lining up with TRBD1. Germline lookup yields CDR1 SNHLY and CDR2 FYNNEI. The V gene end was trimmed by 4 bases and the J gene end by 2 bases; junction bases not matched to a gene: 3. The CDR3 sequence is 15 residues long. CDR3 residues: CASSVDRDNTGELFF. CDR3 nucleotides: TGTGCCAGCAGTGTGGACAGGGACAACACCGGGGAGCTGTTTTTT. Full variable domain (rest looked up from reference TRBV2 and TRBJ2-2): EPEVTQTPSHQVTQMGQEVILRCVPISNHLYFYWYRQILGQKVEFLVSFYNNEISEKSEIFDDQFSVERPDGSNFTLKIRSTKLEDSAMYFCASSVDRDNTGELFFGEGSRLTVL.

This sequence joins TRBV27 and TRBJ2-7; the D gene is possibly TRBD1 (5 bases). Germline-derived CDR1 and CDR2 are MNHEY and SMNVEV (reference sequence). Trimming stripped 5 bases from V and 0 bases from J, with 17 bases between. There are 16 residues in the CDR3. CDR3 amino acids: CASSLSPTGFSYEQYF. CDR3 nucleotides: TGTGCCAGCAGTCTCTCGCCTACAGGATTCTCCTACGAGCAGTACTTC.

As DNA, the CDR3 is TGTGCCAGCAGCTTGGTTCAGGGACAGGGGACCACTGAAGCTTTCTTT. It translates to CASSLVQGQGTTEAFF. The chain links TRBV5-6 to TRBJ1-1; 10 positions agree with TRBD1. Germline V gene sequence: CDR1 SGHDT, CDR2 YYEEEE. V shed 0 bases, J shed 4 bases, and the junction held 6 bases outside the gene matches. The CDR3 contains 16 residues.

The CDR3: CASSRPTGRGTGELFF. The DNA for the CDR3 is TGTGCCAGCAGTCGCCCGACAGGGAGAGGGACCGGGGAGCTGTTTTTT. This rearrangement joins TRBV7-2 to TRBJ2-2; 7 nucleotides line up with TRBD1. The V segment lost 6 bases and the J segment 5 bases; nucleotides outside the gene matches: 12. The CDR3 length is 16 residues. The germline V gene has CDR1 SGHTA and CDR2 FQGNSA.

The CDR3 nucleotides read TGCGCCAGCAGTTTGACGTTACGGACAGCGTCCCCCTACGAGCAGTACTTC. Translated: CASSLTLRTASPYEQYF. The chain links TRBV5-1 to TRBJ2-7, with a tentative D call TRBD1 (6 bases). The CDR3 loop spans 17 amino acids. The V gene's germline CDR1 is SGHRS and CDR2 YFSETQ. The V and J ends lost 5 bases and 2 bases respectively, with 23 bases between them.

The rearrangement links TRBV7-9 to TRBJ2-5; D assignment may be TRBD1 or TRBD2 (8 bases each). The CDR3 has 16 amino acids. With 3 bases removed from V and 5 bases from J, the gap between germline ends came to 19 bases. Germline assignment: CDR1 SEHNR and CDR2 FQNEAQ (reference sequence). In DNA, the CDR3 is TGTGCCAGCAGCTTTAGCGGGACAGGAATCGGGGAGACCCAGTACTTC. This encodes CASSFSGTGIGETQYF.

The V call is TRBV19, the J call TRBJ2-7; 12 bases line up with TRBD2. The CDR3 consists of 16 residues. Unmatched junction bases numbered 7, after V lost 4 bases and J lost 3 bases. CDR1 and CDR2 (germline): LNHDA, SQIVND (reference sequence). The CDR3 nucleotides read TGTGCCAGTAGTAGCCCAGGACTAGCGGGACACTACGAGCAGTACTTC. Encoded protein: CASSSPGLAGHYEQYF.

CDR3 nucleotide sequence: TGTGCCAGCAGCTTACAAAGGACAGGGGGCGCGGGAGGCTCAGATACGCAGTATTTT. Residues: CASSLQRTGGAGGSDTQYF. This chain uses TRBV7-3 with TRBJ2-3; 11 bases are shared with TRBD1. The CDR3 sequence is 19 residues long. Germline assignment: CDR1 SGHTA and CDR2 FQGTGA. V trimming: 2 bases; J trimming: 4 bases; junction bases outside the gene matches: 14. The whole variable domain, filled in from reference TRBV7-3 and TRBJ2-3, reads GAGVSQTPSNKVTEKGKYVELRCDPISGHTALYWYRQSLGQGPEFLIYFQGTGAADDSGLPNDRFFAVRPEGSVSTLKIQRTERGDSAVYLCASSLQRTGGAGGSDTQYFGPGTRLTVL.

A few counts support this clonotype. Here the CDR3 reads CASSKTSGTGGISTIYF. DNA for the CDR3: TGTGCCAGCAGCAAGACTTCCGGGACAGGGGGCATTTCGACCATATATTTT. The chain links TRBV7-9 to TRBJ1-3; 12 nucleotides align to TRBD1. The V and J ends lost 5 bases and 10 bases, in that order; junction bases with no gene match: 15. Germline assignment: CDR1 SEHNR and CDR2 FQNEAQ (reference sequence). The CDR3 runs 17 residues.

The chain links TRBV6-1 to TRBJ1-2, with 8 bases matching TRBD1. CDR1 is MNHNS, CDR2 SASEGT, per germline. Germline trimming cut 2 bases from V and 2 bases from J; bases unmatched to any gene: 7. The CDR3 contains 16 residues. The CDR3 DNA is TGTGCCAGCAGTGAACAACAGGGGGTCTCCAACTATGGCTACACCTTC. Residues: CASSEQQGVSNYGYTF.

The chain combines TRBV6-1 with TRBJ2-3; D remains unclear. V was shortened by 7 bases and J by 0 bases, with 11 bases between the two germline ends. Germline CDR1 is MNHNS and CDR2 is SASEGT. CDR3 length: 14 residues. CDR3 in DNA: TGTGCCAGCATCTCGGGCCATAGCACAGATACGCAGTATTTT. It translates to CASISGHSTDTQYF.

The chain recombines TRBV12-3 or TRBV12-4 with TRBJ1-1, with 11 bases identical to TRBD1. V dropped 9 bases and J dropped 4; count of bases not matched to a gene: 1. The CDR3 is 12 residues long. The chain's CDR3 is CASGQGATEAFF. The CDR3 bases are TGTGCCAGTGGACAGGGGGCCACTGAAGCTTTCTTT.

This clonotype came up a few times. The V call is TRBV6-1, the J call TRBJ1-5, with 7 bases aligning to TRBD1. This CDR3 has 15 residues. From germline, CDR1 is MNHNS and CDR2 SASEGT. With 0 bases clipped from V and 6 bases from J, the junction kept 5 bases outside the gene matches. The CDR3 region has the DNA TGTGCCAGCAGTGAAGCAGGGGGCGCGGGTCAGCCCCAGCATTTT. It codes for CASSEAGGAGQPQHF.

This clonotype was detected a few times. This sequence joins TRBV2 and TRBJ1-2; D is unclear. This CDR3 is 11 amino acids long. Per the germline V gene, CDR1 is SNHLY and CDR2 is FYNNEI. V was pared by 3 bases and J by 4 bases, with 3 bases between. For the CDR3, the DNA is TGTGCCAGCAGTGAGTTCTATGGCTACACCTTC. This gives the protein CASSEFYGYTF.

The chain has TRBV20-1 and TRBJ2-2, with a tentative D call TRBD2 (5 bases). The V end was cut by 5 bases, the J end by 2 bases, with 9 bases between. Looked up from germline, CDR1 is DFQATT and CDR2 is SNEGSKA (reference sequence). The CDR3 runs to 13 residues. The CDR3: CSAPGLNTGELFF. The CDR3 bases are TGCAGTGCTCCCGGACTCAACACCGGGGAGCTGTTTTTT.

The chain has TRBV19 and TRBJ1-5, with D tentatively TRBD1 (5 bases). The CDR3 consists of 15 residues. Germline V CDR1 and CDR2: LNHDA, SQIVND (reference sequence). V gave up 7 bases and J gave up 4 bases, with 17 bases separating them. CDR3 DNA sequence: TGTGCCAGTAATTTCGGGAGGGGAGGAAATCAGCCCCAGCATTTT. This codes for CASNFGRGGNQPQHF.

This CDR3 is CASSLAGTGQNNSPLHF. Here the CDR3 DNA reads TGTGCCAGCAGCTTAGCGGGGACAGGGCAGAATAATTCACCCCTCCACTTT. The rearrangement uses TRBV7-2 and TRBJ1-6; 9 bases fit TRBD1. This CDR3 has 17 amino acids. V lost 0 bases to trimming and J lost 5 bases; unmatched junction nucleotides: 5. CDR1 SGHTA and CDR2 FQGNSA come from the germline V gene.

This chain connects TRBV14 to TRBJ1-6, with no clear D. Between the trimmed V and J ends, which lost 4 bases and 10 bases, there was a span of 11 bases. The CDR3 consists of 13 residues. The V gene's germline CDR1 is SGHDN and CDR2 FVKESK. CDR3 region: CASSPIRMSPLHF. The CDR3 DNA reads TGTGCCAGCAGCCCAATCAGGATGTCACCCCTCCACTTT.

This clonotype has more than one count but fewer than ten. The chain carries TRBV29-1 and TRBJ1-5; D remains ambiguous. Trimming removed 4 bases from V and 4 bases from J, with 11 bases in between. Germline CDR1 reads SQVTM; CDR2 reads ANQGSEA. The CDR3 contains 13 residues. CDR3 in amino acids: CSVGDGQNQPQHF. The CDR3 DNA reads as TGCAGCGTTGGAGATGGCCAGAATCAGCCCCAGCATTTT.

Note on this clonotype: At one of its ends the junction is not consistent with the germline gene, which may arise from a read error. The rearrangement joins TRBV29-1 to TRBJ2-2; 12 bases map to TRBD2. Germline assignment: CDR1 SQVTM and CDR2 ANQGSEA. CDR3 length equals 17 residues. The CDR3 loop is CSVEDRLAGVMSGGLFF. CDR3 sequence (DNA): TGCAGCGTTGAAGATCGACTAGCGGGAGTCATGAGCGGGGGGCTGTTTTTT.

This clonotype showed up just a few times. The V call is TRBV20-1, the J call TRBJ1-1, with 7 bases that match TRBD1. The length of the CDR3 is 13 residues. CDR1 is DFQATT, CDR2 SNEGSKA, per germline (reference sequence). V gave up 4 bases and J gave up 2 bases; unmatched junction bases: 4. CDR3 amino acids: CSAIGTANTEAFF. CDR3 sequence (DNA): TGCAGTGCTATAGGGACAGCTAACACTGAAGCTTTCTTT.